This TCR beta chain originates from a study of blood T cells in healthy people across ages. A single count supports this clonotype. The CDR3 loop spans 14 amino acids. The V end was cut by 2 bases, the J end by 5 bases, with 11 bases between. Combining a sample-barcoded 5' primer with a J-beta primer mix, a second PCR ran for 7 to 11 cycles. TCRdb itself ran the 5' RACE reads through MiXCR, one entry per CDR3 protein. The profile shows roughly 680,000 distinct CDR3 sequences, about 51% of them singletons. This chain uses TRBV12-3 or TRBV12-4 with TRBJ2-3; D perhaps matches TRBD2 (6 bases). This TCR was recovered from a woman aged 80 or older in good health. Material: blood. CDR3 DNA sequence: TGTGCCAGCAGTTTATTCCCCGGGGGAGATACGCAGTATTTT. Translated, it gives CASSLFPGGDTQYF.